Shown below are 11 T cell receptor beta chains from a single sample sequenced in a study of T cells after yellow fever vaccination. Using its own MiXCR run on the 5' RACE reads, TCRdb lists one record per CDR3 protein. The table records around 100,000 distinct CDR3 sequences, roughly 8.4% of them present only once. Here the sequenced sample was CD8+ T cells sorted from PBMCs, taken 45 days after the yellow fever booster vaccination. These receptors all stem from a man under 40 who received the YFV17D yellow fever vaccine.

A few counts support this clonotype. This rearrangement joins TRBV11-3 to TRBJ2-1; 9 positions match TRBD2. CDR1 is SGHNT and CDR2 is YENEEA in the germline V gene. V shed 4 bases, J shed 8 bases, and the junction held 12 bases outside the gene matches. The CDR3 runs to 16 residues. The CDR3 DNA sequence: TGTGCCAGCAGCTCCCAATCTAGCGGGGTCCCCCATGAGCAGTTCTTC. It yields the protein CASSSQSSGVPHEQFF. Drawing the rest from reference TRBV11-3 and TRBJ2-1, the complete variable domain is EAGVVQSPRYKIIEKKQPVAFWCNPISGHNTLYWYLQNLGQGPELLIRYENEEAVDDSQLPKDRFSAERLKGVDSTLKIQPAELGDSAVYLCASSSQSSGVPHEQFFGPGTRLTVL.

This clonotype was detected ten times or more. The rearrangement uses TRBV12-3 or TRBV12-4 and TRBJ2-6; D is perhaps TRBD1 (6 bases). Trimming took 8 bases from V and 2 from J, leaving 13 bases between them. CDR3 length: 15 amino acids. CDR3: CASGTHRAGANVLTF. In nucleotides, the CDR3 is TGTGCCAGCGGAACACACAGGGCTGGGGCCAACGTCCTGACTTTC.

Ten or more counts support this clonotype. The germline gene is not matched at one end of the junction; a read error may be the cause. The chain links TRBV20-1 to TRBJ2-7; 8 bases are shared with TRBD1. The CDR3 totals 15 residues. Germline CDR1 reads DFQATT; CDR2 reads SNEGSKA (reference sequence). CDR3 bases: TGCAGTGCGAGAGGGTTTCGGGACAGGAGATACGAGCAGTACTTC. Its translation is CSARGFRDRRYEQYF.

This clonotype was detected ten times or more. The rearrangement links TRBV7-2 to TRBJ2-1; 8 bases map to TRBD2. The germline V gene encodes CDR1 SGHTA and CDR2 FQGNSA. There are 17 residues in the CDR3. V shed 2 bases and J 0 bases; nucleotides not matched to a gene: 6. In DNA form, the CDR3 reads TGTGCCAGCAGCTTACTTGAGCGGGGGAACTCCTACAATGAGCAGTTCTTC. Amino acids: CASSLLERGNSYNEQFF. The full variable domain, completed using reference TRBV7-2 and TRBJ2-1, is GAGVSQSPSNKVTEKGKDVELRCDPISGHTALYWYRQSLGQGLEFLIYFQGNSAPDKSGLPSDRFSAERTGGSVSTLTIQRTQQEDSAVYLCASSLLERGNSYNEQFFGPGTRLTVL.

This chain links TRBV24-1 with TRBJ2-1; 8 bases are shared with TRBD2. CDR1 and CDR2 from the germline V gene are KGHDR and SFDVKD. This CDR3 is built from 20 residues. The trim removed 3 bases at V and 1 base at J, leaving 16 bases unmatched. Written as DNA, the CDR3 is TGTGCCACCAGTGATCCCCTCCTAGCGGGTCCTACCAATTCCTACAATGAGCAGTTCTTC. Protein: CATSDPLLAGPTNSYNEQFF.

This clonotype was seen repeatedly, ten times or more. V and J are TRBV10-2 and TRBJ1-2; D is undetermined. Trimming shortened V by 5 bases and J by 6 bases, and 13 bases separated the two germline ends. CDR1 WSHSY and CDR2 SAAADI come from the germline V gene. The CDR3 runs to 13 residues. The CDR3 reads CASSTRTPDGYTF. CDR3 sequence (DNA): TGCGCCAGCAGTACCCGGACGCCGGATGGCTACACCTTC.

This clonotype was observed many times. This chain uses TRBV7-2 with TRBJ2-5, with a tentative D call TRBD1 (5 bases). In germline, CDR1 is SGHTA, CDR2 FQGNSA. The germline V and J ends were trimmed by 5 bases and 5 bases, with 9 bases remaining between them. The CDR3 totals 12 residues. CDR3 amino acids: CASSRYRETQYF. In nucleotides, the CDR3 is TGTGCCAGCAGCAGATACAGGGAGACCCAGTACTTC. Filled out from reference TRBV7-2 and TRBJ2-5, the complete variable domain reads GAGVSQSPSNKVTEKGKDVELRCDPISGHTALYWYRQSLGQGLEFLIYFQGNSAPDKSGLPSDRFSAERTGGSVSTLTIQRTQQEDSAVYLCASSRYRETQYFGPGTRLLVL.

This clonotype was detected a few times. The chain links TRBV7-2 to TRBJ2-5; 8 nucleotides agree with TRBD2. This CDR3 comprises 18 residues. J lost 1 base, V lost 0 bases, and 10 bases had no gene match. The V gene's germline CDR1 is SGHTA and CDR2 FQGNSA. The CDR3 coding sequence is TGTGCCAGCAGCTTAGCGCTAGGGGCGGGAGGCTTCCAAGAGACCCAGTACTTC. It is translated as CASSLALGAGGFQETQYF.

This clonotype appeared many times. This rearrangement joins TRBV20-1 to TRBJ2-2; D assignment may be TRBD1 or TRBD2 (5 bases each). CDR3 length equals 13 residues. The germline V and J ends were trimmed by 6 bases and 3 bases, with 11 bases remaining between them. Germline V gives CDR1 DFQATT, CDR2 SNEGSKA (reference sequence). CDR3 residues: CSARDPYTGELFF. Here the CDR3 DNA reads TGCAGTGCAAGGGACCCCTACACCGGGGAGCTGTTTTTT.

The rearrangement joins TRBV29-1 to TRBJ1-2; D is ambiguous. Germline CDR1 is SQVTM and CDR2 is ANQGSEA. The CDR3 spans 13 residues. The germline V and J ends were trimmed by 6 bases and 2 bases, with 13 bases remaining between them. The CDR3 sequence: CSVPRTENYGYTF. The CDR3 region has the DNA TGCAGCGTACCAAGGACGGAGAACTATGGCTACACCTTC.

This clonotype was counted at least ten times. The CDR3 sequence: CASAKPGGTSIYNEQFF. For the CDR3, the DNA is TGTGCTAGTGCCAAGCCAGGAGGGACTAGCATCTACAATGAGCAGTTCTTC. The chain has TRBV12-5 and TRBJ2-1; 9 bases align to TRBD2. Germline lookup yields CDR1 LGHNT and CDR2 FRNRAP. V lost 7 bases to trimming and J lost 3 bases; unmatched junction nucleotides: 13. The CDR3 is 17 amino acids.